Shown below are 10 T cell receptor beta chains from a single sample sequenced in a study of T cell repertoires in cytomegalovirus infection (dated by TCRdb to between 2017 and 2020). TCRdb records Illumina HiSeq 1500 as the sequencer. TCRdb reworked the public reads: Q25 trimming with fastp, MiXCR clone assembly, productive beta chains retained. For every CDR3 protein sequence, its rows merge into one entry that carries the most common genes and DNA. This sample gives 150,000 to 200,000 distinct CDR3 sequences in total; roughly 30% of them show up just once. Roughly 32% of the sample is in the top ten clones. Sequencing was done on a sample of PBMCs. The receptors stem from a human donor in good health (CMV status not recorded). Some clones in this sample may be carry-over from other donors' samples.

The V call is TRBV6-2 or TRBV6-3, the J call TRBJ1-2, with a weak D call TRBD1 (5 bases). V shed 2 bases and J shed 4 bases, with 8 bases lying between them. The CDR3 is made up of 13 amino acids. In germline, CDR1 is MNHEY, CDR2 SVGEGT. Here the CDR3 reads CASSYRQLYGYTF. CDR3 in DNA: TGTGCCAGCAGTTACCGACAGCTCTATGGCTACACCTTC.

The chain is built from TRBV12-3 or TRBV12-4 and TRBJ2-7, with 7 bases lining up with TRBD1. This CDR3 is 12 amino acids long. The J segment lost 3 bases and the V segment lost 4 bases, leaving 0 bases of the junction unmatched. The CDR3 sequence is CASSWDSYEQYF. The CDR3 DNA follows: TGTGCCAGCAGTTGGGACAGCTACGAGCAGTACTTC.

This clonotype was picked up many times. The genes are TRBV7-9 and TRBJ1-6; no clear D gene. CDR3 length: 13 residues. The ends were cut back, 3 bases at V and 9 bases at J, with 9 bases in the middle. Germline-derived CDR1 and CDR2 are SEHNR and FQNEAQ (reference sequence). CDR3 amino acids: CASSLRESSPLHF. CDR3 sequence (DNA): TGTGCCAGCAGCTTGAGGGAGAGTTCACCCCTCCACTTT.

The rearrangement uses TRBV4-3 and TRBJ2-7, with a possible D match to TRBD1 (6 bases). The CDR3 is 16 residues long. Trimming cost V 1 base and J 0 bases, with 13 bases left between them. Germline CDR1 LGHNA, CDR2 YSLEER. CDR3 coding DNA: TGCGCCAGCAGCCAAGTCATAGGACAGAACTCCTACGAGCAGTACTTC. It encodes CASSQVIGQNSYEQYF.

The chain combines TRBV2 with TRBJ1-5, with a tentative D call TRBD1 (5 bases). V was clipped by 8 bases and J by 4 bases, with 12 bases between them. From germline, CDR1 is SNHLY and CDR2 FYNNEI. This CDR3 is 13 amino acids long. CDR3 protein: CASRAGTNQPQHF. In nucleotides, the CDR3 is TGTGCCAGCCGGGCCGGGACTAATCAGCCCCAGCATTTT.

The table lists this clonotype with a few counts. The rearrangement joins TRBV20-1 to TRBJ2-3; D is undetermined. Germline V gene data show CDR1 as DFQATT and CDR2 as SNEGSKA (reference sequence). V was cut by 3 bases and J by 0 bases, with 7 bases left in between. The CDR3 contains 13 residues. CDR3 nucleotide sequence: TGCAGTGCTAGCGTCCCAAGCACAGATACGCAGTATTTT. Translating it yields CSASVPSTDTQYF.

The chain combines TRBV5-6 with TRBJ2-2; 9 nucleotides line up with TRBD1. V trimming: 2 bases; J trimming: 6 bases; junction bases outside the gene matches: 14. Germline values: CDR1 SGHDT, CDR2 YYEEEE. The CDR3 spans 18 residues. In DNA form, the CDR3 reads TGTGCCAGCAGCTTTAGGGGACAGGGATTCCCGAAGGCCGGGGAGCTGTTTTTT. Residues: CASSFRGQGFPKAGELFF.

This clonotype was counted between two and nine times. This chain joins TRBV7-2 and TRBJ1-5; D remains unclear. The CDR3 contains 13 residues. Trimming cost V 1 base and J 3 bases, with 4 bases left between them. Looked up from germline, CDR1 is SGHTA and CDR2 is FQGNSA. This CDR3 is CASSLGYNQPQHF. The CDR3 nucleotides read TGTGCCAGCAGCTTAGGGTACAATCAGCCCCAGCATTTT. Supplemented by reference TRBV7-2 and TRBJ1-5, the full variable domain reads GAGVSQSPSNKVTEKGKDVELRCDPISGHTALYWYRQSLGQGLEFLIYFQGNSAPDKSGLPSDRFSAERTGGSVSTLTIQRTQQEDSAVYLCASSLGYNQPQHFGDGTRLSIL.

V gene TRBV2 combines with J gene TRBJ1-4, with D maybe TRBD1 (6 bases). The V end was cut by 4 bases, the J end by 3 bases, with 15 bases between. There are 16 residues in the CDR3. Germline CDR1 and CDR2: SNHLY and FYNNEI. The CDR3 loop reads CASSVTGRRANEKLFF. CDR3 sequence (DNA): TGTGCCAGCAGTGTAACAGGGAGGAGGGCTAATGAAAAACTGTTTTTT.

V usage is TRBV6-6 and J usage is TRBJ2-5, with TRBD2 matching over 12 bases. The V and J ends lost 0 bases and 1 base, in that order; junction bases with no gene match: 3. The CDR3 runs to 17 residues. In germline, CDR1 is MNHNY, CDR2 SVGAGI (reference sequence). This CDR3 reads CASSYSTSGGFQETQYF. For the CDR3, the DNA is TGTGCCAGCAGTTACTCGACTAGCGGGGGATTCCAAGAGACCCAGTACTTC.